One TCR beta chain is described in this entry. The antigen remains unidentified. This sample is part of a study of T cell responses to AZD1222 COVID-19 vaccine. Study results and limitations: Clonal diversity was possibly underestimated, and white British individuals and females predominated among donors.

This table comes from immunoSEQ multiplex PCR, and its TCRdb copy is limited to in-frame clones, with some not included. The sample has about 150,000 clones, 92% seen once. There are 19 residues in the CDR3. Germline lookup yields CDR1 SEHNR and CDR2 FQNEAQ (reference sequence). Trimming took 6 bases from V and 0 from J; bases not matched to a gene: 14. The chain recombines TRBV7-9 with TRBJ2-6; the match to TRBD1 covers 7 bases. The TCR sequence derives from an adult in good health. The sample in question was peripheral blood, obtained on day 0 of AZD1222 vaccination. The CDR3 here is CASSSTGVNPLSGANVLTF. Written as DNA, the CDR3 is TGTGCCAGCAGTTCCACAGGGGTCAACCCCCTCTCTGGGGCCAACGTCCTGACTTTC.